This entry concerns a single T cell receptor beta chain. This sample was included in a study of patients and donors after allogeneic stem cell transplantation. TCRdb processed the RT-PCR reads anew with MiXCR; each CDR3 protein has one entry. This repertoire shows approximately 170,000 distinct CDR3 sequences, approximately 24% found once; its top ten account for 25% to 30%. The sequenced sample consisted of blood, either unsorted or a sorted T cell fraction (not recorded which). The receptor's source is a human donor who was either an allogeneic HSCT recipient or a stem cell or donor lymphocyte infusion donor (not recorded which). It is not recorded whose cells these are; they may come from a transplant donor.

This CDR3 is CSAWGQGYNEQYF. CDR3 DNA: TGCAGTGCCTGGGGGCAGGGCTACAACGAGCAGTACTTC. The chain is built from TRBV20-1 and TRBJ2-7; TRBD1 might be the D (6 bases). Per germline, CDR1 DFQATT and CDR2 SNEGSKA (reference sequence). Trimming took off 6 bases at V and 5 bases at J, with 17 bases between the two ends. There are 13 residues in the CDR3.